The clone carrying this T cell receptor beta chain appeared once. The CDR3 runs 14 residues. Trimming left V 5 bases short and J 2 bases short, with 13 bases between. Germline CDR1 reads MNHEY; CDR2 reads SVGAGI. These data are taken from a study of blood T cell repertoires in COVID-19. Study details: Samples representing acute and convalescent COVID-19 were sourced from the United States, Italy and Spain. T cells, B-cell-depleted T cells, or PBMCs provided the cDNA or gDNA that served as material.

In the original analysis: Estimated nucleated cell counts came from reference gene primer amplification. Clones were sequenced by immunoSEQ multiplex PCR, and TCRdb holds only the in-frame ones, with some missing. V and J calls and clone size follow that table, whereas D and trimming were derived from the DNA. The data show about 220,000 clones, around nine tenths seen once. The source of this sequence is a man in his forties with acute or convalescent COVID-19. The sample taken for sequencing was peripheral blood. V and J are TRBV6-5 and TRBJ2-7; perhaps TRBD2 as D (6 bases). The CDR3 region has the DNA TGTGCCAGCAGTCGAAGCGGGCGAGCCTACGAGCAGTACTTC. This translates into CASSRSGRAYEQYF.